Detailed here is one T cell receptor beta chain. Sequencing was performed with immunoSEQ multiplex PCR; in TCRdb, only in-frame clones are kept and a portion is missing. Here the sample spans about 130,000 clones, more than 90% being singletons. This specimen comes from a study of control samples from healthy donors and cancer patients. Trimming removed 2 bases from V and 9 bases from J; junction bases left unmatched: 11. From germline, CDR1 is SGHTA and CDR2 FQGNSA. The CDR3 is 16 amino acids. Input material: blood. This receptor was taken from a man aged 18 to 35 in good health. The chain uses TRBV7-2 and TRBJ2-3, with 10 bases that match TRBD2. Here the CDR3 DNA reads TGTGCCAGCAGCTTAATGGGGCTAGCGGGGGATCGCACGCAGTATTTT. Encoded protein: CASSLMGLAGDRTQYF.